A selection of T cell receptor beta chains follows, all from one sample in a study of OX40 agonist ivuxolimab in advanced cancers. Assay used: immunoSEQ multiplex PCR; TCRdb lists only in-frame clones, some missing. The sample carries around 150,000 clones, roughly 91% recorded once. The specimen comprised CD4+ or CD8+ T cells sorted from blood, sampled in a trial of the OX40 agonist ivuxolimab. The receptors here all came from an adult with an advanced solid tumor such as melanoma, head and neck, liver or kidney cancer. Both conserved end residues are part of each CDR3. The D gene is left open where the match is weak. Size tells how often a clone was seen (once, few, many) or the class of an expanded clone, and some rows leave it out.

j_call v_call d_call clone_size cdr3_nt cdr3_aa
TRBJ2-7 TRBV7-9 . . TGTGCCCCCCGACAGGGAGCGGGCGAGCAGTACTTC CAPRQGAGEQYF
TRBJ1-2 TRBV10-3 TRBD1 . TGTGCCATCAAGCCCGGACAGGGAAACTATGGCTACACCTTC CAIKPGQGNYGYTF
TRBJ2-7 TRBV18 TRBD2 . TGTGCCAGCTCACCGGTGAGCGGGAGCTCCTACGAGCAGTACTTC CASSPVSGSSYEQYF
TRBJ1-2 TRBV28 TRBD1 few TGTGCCAGCAGTTTAAGTGGACAGGGGGATGGCTACACCTTC CASSLSGQGDGYTF
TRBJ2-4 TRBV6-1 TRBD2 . TGTGCCAGCAGTGAACTGACTAGCGGGGGCCCGGGGAACATTCAGTACTTC CASSELTSGGPGNIQYF
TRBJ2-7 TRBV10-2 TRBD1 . TGCGCCAGCAGTCAACTGAAGGGGGACAGGGCCTACGAGCAGTACTTC CASSQLKGDRAYEQYF
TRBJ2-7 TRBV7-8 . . TGTGCCAGCAGCTTAGGCGGACAGCGCTACGAGCAGTACTTC CASSLGGQRYEQYF
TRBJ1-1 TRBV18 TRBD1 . TGTGCCAGCTCACCTACGGAAGCTCGGATGGGTACAGGGGTGAACACTGAAGCTTTCTTT CASSPTEARMGTGVNTEAFF
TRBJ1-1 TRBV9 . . TGTGCCAGCAGCGTAGACAGGGCGAACCCCATGAACACTGAAGCTTTCTTT CASSVDRANPMNTEAFF
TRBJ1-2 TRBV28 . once TGTGCCAGCATCCCCCTAGGGGTTTATGGCTACACCTTC CASIPLGVYGYTF
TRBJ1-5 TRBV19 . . TGTGCCGGGGGGGCGAATCAGCCCCAGCATTTT CAGGANQPQHF
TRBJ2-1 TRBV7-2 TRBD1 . TGTGCCAGCAGCTTAGTCGGGACAGGGGAGTTCAATGAGCAGTTCTTC CASSLVGTGEFNEQFF
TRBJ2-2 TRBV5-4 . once TGCGCCAGCAGCCAAGATTGGGGGCCCGGGGAGCTGTTTTTT CASSQDWGPGELFF
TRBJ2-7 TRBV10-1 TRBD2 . TGCGCCAGCAGTGAGGGACTAGCGGACTCCTACGAGCAGTACTTC CASSEGLADSYEQYF
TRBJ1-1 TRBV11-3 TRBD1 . TGTGCCAGCAGCCTAGGGGCCGGGACAGGGGGCTCGAGGACTGAAGCTTTCTTT CASSLGAGTGGSRTEAFF
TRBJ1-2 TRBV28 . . TGTGCCAGCAGTTTCGGCGGTAACTATGGCTACACCTTC CASSFGGNYGYTF
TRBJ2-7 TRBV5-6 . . TGTGCCAGCAGCTTGGGAGGCCCCTACGAGCAGTACTTC CASSLGGPYEQYF
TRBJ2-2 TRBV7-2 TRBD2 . TGTGCCAGCAGCCCCCGACTAGCGGGGGCCGCGAACACCGGGGAGCTGTTTTTT CASSPRLAGAANTGELFF
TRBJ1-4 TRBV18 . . TGTGCCAGCTCAAGTCGACAGCTGAATGAAAAACTGTTTTTT CASSSRQLNEKLFF
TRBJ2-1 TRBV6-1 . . TGTGCCAGCAGTGAACACAGGGAACCCAAATTGGATGAGCAGTTCTTC CASSEHREPKLDEQFF
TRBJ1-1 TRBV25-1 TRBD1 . TGTGCCAGCAGTGGATCAGGGGGCTGGTACACTGAAGCTTTCTTT CASSGSGGWYTEAFF
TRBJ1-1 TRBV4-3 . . TGCGCCAGCAGCTTAAATGGGGTTCTCACTGAAGCTTTCTTT CASSLNGVLTEAFF
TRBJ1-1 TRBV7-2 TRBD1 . TGTGCCAGCAGCCTCAGACAGGGGAGAATCACTGAAGCTTTCTTT CASSLRQGRITEAFF
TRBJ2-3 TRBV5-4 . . TGTGCCAGCAGCCCGGGGTGGGGTCCAAGCACAGATACGCAGTATTTT CASSPGWGPSTDTQYF
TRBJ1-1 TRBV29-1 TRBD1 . TGCAGCGTGGGACAGGGGGAGACTGAAGCTTTCTTT CSVGQGETEAFF
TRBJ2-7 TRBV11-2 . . TGTGCCAGCAGCGTAATCTCCGGGAGCCTCTACGAGCAGTACTTC CASSVISGSLYEQYF
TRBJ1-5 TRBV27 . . TGTGCCAGCAGTTTGTCGAGGACGGGCAGAAATCAGCCCCAGCATTTT CASSLSRTGRNQPQHF
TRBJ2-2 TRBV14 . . TGTGCCAGCAGCTCCCAGGGGAACACCGGGGAGCTGTTTTTT CASSSQGNTGELFF
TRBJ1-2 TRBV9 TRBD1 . TGTGCCAGCAGCGAACCAGGGGGAAGCTATGGCTACACCTTC CASSEPGGSYGYTF
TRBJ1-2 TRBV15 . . TGTGCCACCAGCAGAGATCAACAGGGCCGGGGCTACACCTTC CATSRDQQGRGYTF
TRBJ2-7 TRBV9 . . TGTGCCAGCAGCGTAGCCCCCTCCGACGAGCAGTACTTC CASSVAPSDEQYF